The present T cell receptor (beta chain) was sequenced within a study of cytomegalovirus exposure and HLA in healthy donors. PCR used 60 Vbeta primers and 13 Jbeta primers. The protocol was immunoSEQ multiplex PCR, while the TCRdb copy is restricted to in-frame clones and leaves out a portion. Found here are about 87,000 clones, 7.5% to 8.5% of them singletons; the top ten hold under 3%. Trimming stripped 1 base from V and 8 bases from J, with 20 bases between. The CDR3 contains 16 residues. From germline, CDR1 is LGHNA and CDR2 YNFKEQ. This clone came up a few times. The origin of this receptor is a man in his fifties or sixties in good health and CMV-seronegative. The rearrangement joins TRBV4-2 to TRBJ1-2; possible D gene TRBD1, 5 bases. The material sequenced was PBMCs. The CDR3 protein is CASSQGAQGLSSGYTF. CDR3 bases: TGTGCCAGCAGCCAAGGGGCCCAGGGACTCTCGTCAGGCTACACCTTC.